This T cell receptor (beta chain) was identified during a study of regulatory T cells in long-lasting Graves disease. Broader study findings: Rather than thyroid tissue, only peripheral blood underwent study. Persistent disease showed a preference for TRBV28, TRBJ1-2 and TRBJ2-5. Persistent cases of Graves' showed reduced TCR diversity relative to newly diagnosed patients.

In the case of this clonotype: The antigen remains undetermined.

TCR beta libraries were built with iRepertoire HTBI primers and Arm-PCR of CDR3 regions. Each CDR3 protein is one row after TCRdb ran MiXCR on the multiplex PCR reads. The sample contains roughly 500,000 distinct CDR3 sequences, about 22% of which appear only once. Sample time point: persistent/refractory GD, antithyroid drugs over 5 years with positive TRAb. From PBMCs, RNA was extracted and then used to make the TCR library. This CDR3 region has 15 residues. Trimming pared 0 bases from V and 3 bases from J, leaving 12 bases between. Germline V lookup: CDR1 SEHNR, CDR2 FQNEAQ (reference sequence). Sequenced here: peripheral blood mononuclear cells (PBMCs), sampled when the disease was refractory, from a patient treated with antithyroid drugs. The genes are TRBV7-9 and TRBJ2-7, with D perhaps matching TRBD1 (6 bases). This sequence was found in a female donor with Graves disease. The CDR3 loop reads CASSLAGGENYEQYF. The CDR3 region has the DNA TGTGCCAGCAGCTTAGCAGGGGGAGAAAACTACGAGCAGTACTTC.